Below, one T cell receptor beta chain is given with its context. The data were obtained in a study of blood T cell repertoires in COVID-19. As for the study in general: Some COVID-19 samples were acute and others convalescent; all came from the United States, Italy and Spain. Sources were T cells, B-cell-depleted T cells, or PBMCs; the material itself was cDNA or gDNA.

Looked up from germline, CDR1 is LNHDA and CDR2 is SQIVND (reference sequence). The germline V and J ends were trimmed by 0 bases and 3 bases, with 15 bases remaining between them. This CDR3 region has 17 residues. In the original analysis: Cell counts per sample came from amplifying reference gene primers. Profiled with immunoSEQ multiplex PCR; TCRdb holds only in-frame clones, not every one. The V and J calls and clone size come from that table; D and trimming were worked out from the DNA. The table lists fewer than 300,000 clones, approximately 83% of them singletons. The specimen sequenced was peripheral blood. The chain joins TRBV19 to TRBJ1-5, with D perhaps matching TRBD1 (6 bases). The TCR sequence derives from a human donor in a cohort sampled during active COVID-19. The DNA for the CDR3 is TGTGCCAGTAGTATAGATCTAGGGGCAGGGGACAATCAGCCCCAGCATTTT. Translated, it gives CASSIDLGAGDNQPQHF.